These 22 T cell receptor beta chains came from one sample sequenced in a study of cytomegalovirus exposure and HLA in healthy donors. PCR used 60 Vbeta primers and 13 Jbeta primers. Some clones are missing from TCRdb's copy, which holds only in-frame ones; the method was immunoSEQ multiplex PCR. Of around 150,000 clones in the sample, approximately 70% were seen once. The sample taken for sequencing was PBMCs. Receptors were obtained from a man younger than 35 in good health and CMV-seropositive.

V gene TRBV4-1 combines with J gene TRBJ1-2, with 8 bases fitting TRBD1. From germline, CDR1 is MGHRA and CDR2 YSYEKL. J gave up 0 bases and V 2 bases, and 5 bases lay outside the gene matches. The CDR3 consists of 16 residues. CDR3 DNA: TGCGCCAGCAGCCAACGTGGGACAGGCTCTAACTATGGCTACACCTTC. Its translation is CASSQRGTGSNYGYTF.

The V and J genes are TRBV18 and TRBJ1-5, with TRBD1 matching over 8 bases. The CDR3 length is 17 residues. Germline trimming cut 3 bases from V and 7 bases from J; bases unmatched to any gene: 14. In germline, CDR1 is KGHSH, CDR2 LQKENI. The CDR3 protein is CASSPSGQVPPGQPQHF. CDR3 sequence (DNA): TGTGCCAGCTCACCGTCGGGACAGGTCCCCCCGGGACAGCCCCAGCATTTT.

The chain carries TRBV18 and TRBJ2-2; D unresolved. In germline, CDR1 is KGHSH, CDR2 LQKENI. Trimming left V 3 bases short and J 5 bases short, with 13 bases between. The CDR3 spans 15 residues. Here the CDR3 DNA reads TGTGCCAGCTCACCCATAACTGAACAGACCGGGGAGCTGTTTTTT. Translation: CASSPITEQTGELFF.

To note about this clone: The junction departs from germline at one end; a sequencing error may be responsible. The chain carries TRBV7-7 and TRBJ1-4; a possible D gene is TRBD1 (6 bases). Germline V gene sequence: CDR1 SSHAT, CDR2 FNYEAQ (reference sequence). The CDR3 is made up of 15 amino acids. The CDR3 loop reads CASSLRGGTNEKLFF. As DNA, the CDR3 is TGTGCTAGCAGCTTACGAGGGGGAACTAATGAAAAACTGTTTTTT.

The V call is TRBV18, the J call TRBJ2-2, with no clear D. CDR1 and CDR2 from the germline V gene are KGHSH and LQKENI. The length of the CDR3 is 12 residues. The V end was cut by 2 bases, the J end by 6 bases, with 4 bases between. The DNA of the CDR3 is TGTGCCAGCTCACCATCTTCCGGGGAGCTGTTTTTT. Protein: CASSPSSGELFF. Looking up the rest from reference TRBV18 and TRBJ2-2 gives the full variable domain: NAGVMQNPRHLVRRRGQEARLRCSPMKGHSHVYWYRQLPEEGLKFMVYLQKENIIDESGMPKERFSAEFPKEGPSILRIQQVVRGDSAAYFCASSPSSGELFFGEGSRLTVL.

CDR3 nucleotides: TGTGCCAGCAGTGACGTGCGCGACATCACAGATACGCAGTATTTT. Its protein is CASSDVRDITDTQYF. The rearrangement uses TRBV2 and TRBJ2-3; D is unclear. This CDR3 contains 15 residues. Germline V gives CDR1 SNHLY, CDR2 FYNNEI. Trimming cost V 3 bases and J 2 bases, with 12 bases left between them.

This chain links TRBV7-9 with TRBJ2-3, with a weak D call TRBD2 (5 bases). This CDR3 spans 15 amino acids. Germline V gene lookup returns CDR1 SEHNR and CDR2 FQNEAQ (reference sequence). V lost 2 bases to trimming and J lost 0 bases, with 9 bases between them. DNA for the CDR3: TGTGCCAGCAGCTTATTGAGGGTTAGCACAGATACGCAGTATTTT. It specifies CASSLLRVSTDTQYF.

The gene calls are TRBV6-5 and TRBJ2-5; 12 positions agree with TRBD2. This CDR3 has 14 amino acids. Trimming cost V 5 bases and J 7 bases; bases outside gene matches: 5. Germline V gene lookup returns CDR1 MNHEY and CDR2 SVGAGI. CDR3 amino acids: CASSETSGGGTQYF. CDR3 nucleotides: TGTGCCAGCAGTGAGACTAGCGGGGGAGGGACCCAGTACTTC.

J is TRBJ1-1 and V is TRBV5-8; 8 bases are shared with TRBD1. The CDR3 spans 17 residues. Germline lookup yields CDR1 SGHTS and CDR2 YDEGEE. The V segment lost 4 bases and the J segment 0 bases; nucleotides outside the gene matches: 11. The CDR3 sequence is CASSLDRGGGMNTEAFF. The CDR3 coding sequence is TGTGCCAGCAGCCTAGACAGGGGTGGTGGAATGAACACTGAAGCTTTCTTT. The full variable domain, completed using reference TRBV5-8 and TRBJ1-1, is EAGVTQSPTHLIKTRGQQATLRCSPISGHTSVYWYQQALGLGLQFLLWYDEGEERNRGNFPPRFSGRQFPNYSSELNVNALELEDSALYLCASSLDRGGGMNTEAFFGQGTRLTVV.

In this sample, this clone turned up once. The chain combines TRBV5-1 with TRBJ2-3; weak D call: TRBD1 (6 bases). Trimming pared 1 base from V and 10 bases from J, leaving 19 bases between. The germline V gene has CDR1 SGHRS and CDR2 YFSETQ. The CDR3 runs 15 residues. CDR3 sequence: CASSLSNPTGTSQYF. CDR3 nucleotide sequence: TGCGCCAGCAGCTTGTCGAACCCCACCGGGACATCGCAGTATTTT.

The chain recombines TRBV5-1 with TRBJ2-2; a weak D match, TRBD2 (5 bases). The CDR3 contains 17 residues. V was cut by 0 bases and J by 6 bases, with 18 bases left in between. CDR1 SGHRS and CDR2 YFSETQ come from the germline V gene. The CDR3 region has the DNA TGCGCCAGCAGCTTGGATGCCCGGGGAGCGATGGCCGGGGAGCTGTTTTTT. Translating it yields CASSLDARGAMAGELFF.

This clone has only a few counts. The chain combines TRBV7-9 with TRBJ2-6; no firm D call. The CDR3 consists of 19 residues. Trimming removed 4 bases at V and 2 bases at J, with 21 bases between. CDR1 is SEHNR, CDR2 FQNEAQ, per germline (reference sequence). In DNA, the CDR3 is TGTGCCAGCAGCTCACCGCCGACAAAAGCCGGCACTGGGGCCAACGTCCTGACTTTC. Translating gives CASSSPPTKAGTGANVLTF.

CDR3 region: CASSSGEVGKTQYF. In DNA form, the CDR3 reads TGTGCCAGCAGCTCCGGGGAAGTGGGAAAGACCCAGTACTTC. This chain links TRBV5-6 with TRBJ2-5; possibly TRBD2 for D (5 bases). The V end lost 3 bases, the J end lost 6 bases, and 15 bases lay between the germline ends. Germline CDR1 reads SGHDT; CDR2 reads YYEEEE. This CDR3 is built from 14 residues.

The rearrangement links TRBV18 to TRBJ2-1; 9 bases are shared with TRBD1. The CDR3 is made up of 13 amino acids. With 5 bases clipped from V and 9 bases from J, the junction kept 5 bases outside the gene matches. Per germline, CDR1 KGHSH and CDR2 LQKENI. The CDR3 loop reads CASSTGQGSEQFF. Here the CDR3 DNA reads TGTGCCAGCTCAACGGGACAGGGTAGTGAGCAGTTCTTC.

The V and J genes are TRBV29-1 and TRBJ2-4; 9 bases match TRBD1. The trim removed 2 bases at V and 6 bases at J, leaving 5 bases unmatched. The CDR3 is made up of 14 amino acids. CDR1 SQVTM and CDR2 ANQGSEA come from the germline V gene. For the CDR3, the DNA is TGCAGCGTTGAAACAGGGGGCGTCTCAAACATTCAGTACTTC. It yields the protein CSVETGGVSNIQYF. Variable domain in full (rest from reference TRBV29-1 and TRBJ2-4): SAVISQKPSRDICQRGTSLTIQCQVDSQVTMMFWYRQQPGQSLTLIATANQGSEATYESGFVIDKFPISRPNLTFSTLTVSNMSPEDSSIYLCSVETGGVSNIQYFGAGTRLSVL.

The chain recombines TRBV19 with TRBJ1-3; maybe TRBD1 (5 bases). Germline assignment: CDR1 LNHDA and CDR2 SQIVND (reference sequence). The ends were cut back, 5 bases at V and 2 bases at J, with 13 bases in the middle. The CDR3 runs to 15 residues. DNA of the CDR3: TGTGCCAGTAGTGGGGCCAGAGGAGCTGGAAACACCATATATTTT. This sequence encodes CASSGARGAGNTIYF.

J is TRBJ1-4 and V is TRBV4-2, with D possibly TRBD1 on 5 matching bases. Germline assignment: CDR1 LGHNA and CDR2 YNFKEQ. The CDR3 consists of 16 residues. Trimming stripped 4 bases from V and 5 bases from J, with 17 bases between. The CDR3 is CASSPLLAGYNEKLFF. The CDR3 DNA reads as TGTGCCAGCAGCCCCCTTTTGGCAGGGTACAATGAAAAACTGTTTTTT.

V is TRBV6-1 and J is TRBJ2-7, with TRBD1 identical over 7 bases. CDR1 and CDR2 (germline): MNHNS, SASEGT. The CDR3 is 13 amino acids. Unmatched junction bases numbered 4, after V lost 6 bases and J lost 2 bases. CDR3 region: CASRSTGTYEQYV. The DNA of the CDR3 is TGTGCCAGCAGATCGACAGGGACCTACGAGCAGTACGTC.

The rearrangement links TRBV10-3 to TRBJ2-2; D gene ambiguous. V dropped 2 bases and J dropped 3 bases, with 7 bases sitting between them. The CDR3 has 14 amino acids. Per the germline V gene, CDR1 is ENHRY and CDR2 is SYGVKD. DNA for the CDR3: TGTGCCATCAGTGAGGCCGGTGACACCGGGGAGCTGTTTTTT. Translated, it gives CAISEAGDTGELFF.

The rearrangement joins TRBV30 to TRBJ1-1, with 7 bases fitting TRBD1. The CDR3 has 12 residues. The junction had 8 bases not matched to a gene; V was cut back by 5 bases and J by 8 bases. The germline gives CDR1 GTSNPN, CDR2 SVGIG (reference sequence). CDR3 nucleotides: TGTGCCTGGGGACAGGTGGAACTGGAAGCTTTCTTT. Translated, it gives CAWGQVELEAFF.

This clone occurred many times. The genes are TRBV5-6 and TRBJ2-7, with TRBD1 matching over 7 bases. Trimming at V came to 0 bases and at J to 2 bases, leaving 5 bases not matched to a gene. The V gene's germline CDR1 is SGHDT and CDR2 YYEEEE. This CDR3 is built from 15 residues. CDR3 residues: CASSLVRDSPYEQYV. CDR3 sequence (DNA): TGTGCCAGCAGCTTGGTGAGGGACAGTCCCTACGAGCAGTACGTC.

This clone was recorded once. The chain is built from TRBV30 and TRBJ2-1, with TRBD2 as a possible D gene (6 bases). The CDR3 has 13 amino acids. CDR1 is GTSNPN and CDR2 is SVGIG in the germline V gene (reference sequence). The V end lost 0 bases, the J end lost 5 bases, and 8 bases lay between the germline ends. The CDR3 reads CAWSVVADNEQFF. In DNA, the CDR3 is TGTGCCTGGAGTGTCGTAGCGGACAATGAGCAGTTCTTC.